This is a list of T cell receptor beta chains from one sample in a study of persistence of HIV-infected CD4 T cells. The table came from immunoSEQ multiplex PCR; TCRdb's copy has only in-frame clones and leaves some out. The repertoire includes about 40,000 clones, approximately 81% of them detected once, and 5% to 5.5% sits in the top ten. The antigens for these receptors are not known. Sequences were derived from cultured CD4+ T cells from PBMCs, sampled from a patient who received antiretroviral therapy. The source of these receptors is an adult with HIV. The donor label of this sample is uncertain. Each CDR3 is given with its conserved first and last residue. D genes are given only for firm matches.

d_gene: NA
v_gene: TRBV6-1
j_gene: TRBJ2-1
CDR3nt: TGTGCCAGCAGTGAAGGTTGGGGGGCCTTTAGGAATGAGCAGTTCTTC
CDR3aa: CASSEGWGAFRNEQFF

d_gene: NA
v_gene: TRBV19
j_gene: TRBJ2-2
CDR3nt: TGTGCCAGTAGAAAGACCCCGGCCACCGGGGAGCTGTTTTTT
CDR3aa: CASRKTPATGELFF

d_gene: TRBD1
v_gene: TRBV6-5
j_gene: TRBJ2-2
CDR3nt: TGTGCCAGCAGTAGGGACAGATCGAACACCGGGGAGCTGTTTTTT
CDR3aa: CASSRDRSNTGELFF

d_gene: NA
v_gene: TRBV2
j_gene: TRBJ1-5
CDR3nt: TGTGCCAGCAGTGGGAACAATCAGCCCCAGCATTTT
CDR3aa: CASSGNNQPQHF

d_gene: TRBD1
v_gene: TRBV6-5
j_gene: TRBJ1-5
CDR3nt: TGTGCCAGCAGGTCCGGGACAGGGATGGGTCAGCCCCAGCATTTT
CDR3aa: CASRSGTGMGQPQHF

d_gene: NA
v_gene: TRBV6-6
j_gene: TRBJ2-1
CDR3nt: TGTGCCAGCAGTTACTCGGGTGATACGGGGCAGTTCTTC
CDR3aa: CASSYSGDTGQFF

d_gene: TRBD1
v_gene: TRBV7-3
j_gene: TRBJ2-7
CDR3nt: TGTGCCAGCAGCTTACAGGGGGCGCGCGAGCAGTACTTC
CDR3aa: CASSLQGAREQYF

d_gene: TRBD2
v_gene: TRBV5-6
j_gene: TRBJ2-3
CDR3nt: TGTGCCAGCAGCTTGGTCTTTATAGCGGGGGGGCCCAAAGATACGCAGTATTTT
CDR3aa: CASSLVFIAGGPKDTQYF

d_gene: TRBD1
v_gene: TRBV6-1
j_gene: TRBJ1-5
CDR3nt: TGTGCCAGCAGTGAGCAGGGGGCGGACACTCAGCCCCAGCATTTT
CDR3aa: CASSEQGADTQPQHF

d_gene: NA
v_gene: TRBV5-1
j_gene: TRBJ2-3
CDR3nt: TGCGCCAGCAGCTTGGACAACCCTAGCACAGATACGCAGTATTTT
CDR3aa: CASSLDNPSTDTQYF